The next 10 T cell receptor beta chains were all read from a single sample in a study of control samples from healthy donors and cancer patients. Sequencing was performed with immunoSEQ multiplex PCR; in TCRdb, only in-frame clones are kept and a portion is missing. Seen here are about 65,000 clones, about nine tenths observed once, and the top ten hold over 1%. Sequenced input: PBMCs. Every receptor here comes from a woman aged 50 to 65 with colorectal cancer.

The chain is built from TRBV6-6 and TRBJ1-1; the D is unclear. V dropped 7 bases and J dropped 0 bases, with 15 bases sitting between them. Germline CDR1 reads MNHNY; CDR2 reads SVGAGI (reference sequence). The CDR3 runs to 15 residues. The CDR3 DNA sequence: TGTGCCAGCACCCACCGGAGAGAATTGAACACTGAAGCTTTCTTT. It yields the protein CASTHRRELNTEAFF.

This clone was counted a single time. The rearrangement joins TRBV11-3 to TRBJ1-1; perhaps TRBD1 as D (6 bases). V lost 2 bases and J 8 bases, leaving 12 bases between the germline ends. This CDR3 contains 13 residues. Germline V gene data show CDR1 as SGHNT and CDR2 as YENEEA. Written as DNA, the CDR3 is TGTGCCAGCAGCTTAAATGACAGGTCAGAAGCTTTCTTT. It yields the protein CASSLNDRSEAFF. Full variable domain (missing parts from reference TRBV11-3 and TRBJ1-1): EAGVVQSPRYKIIEKKQPVAFWCNPISGHNTLYWYLQNLGQGPELLIRYENEEAVDDSQLPKDRFSAERLKGVDSTLKIQPAELGDSAVYLCASSLNDRSEAFFGQGTRLTVV.

The chain joins TRBV19 to TRBJ2-6; D gene uncertain. The CDR3 sequence is 16 residues long. The ends were cut back, 3 bases at V and 0 bases at J, with 9 bases in the middle. In germline, CDR1 is LNHDA, CDR2 SQIVND (reference sequence). CDR3 amino acids: CASSIKQLSGANVLTF. The CDR3 DNA reads as TGTGCCAGTAGTATTAAACAGCTCTCTGGGGCCAACGTCCTGACTTTC.

This rearrangement joins TRBV19 to TRBJ2-1; D is unclear. The CDR3 length is 14 residues. Germline V gene lookup returns CDR1 LNHDA and CDR2 SQIVND (reference sequence). V was cut by 3 bases and J by 0 bases, with 6 bases left in between. The CDR3 sequence is CASSIASSYNEQFF. CDR3 bases: TGTGCCAGTAGTATCGCTAGCTCCTACAATGAGCAGTTCTTC.

CDR3 region: CASSLANPGDGQETQYF. Written as DNA, the CDR3 is TGCGCCAGCAGCTTGGCCAACCCAGGGGACGGCCAAGAGACCCAGTACTTC. The chain links TRBV5-1 to TRBJ2-5; tentatively, D is TRBD1 (6 bases). Germline V gene sequence: CDR1 SGHRS, CDR2 YFSETQ. V shed 0 bases and J shed 1 base, with 16 bases lying between them. There are 17 residues in the CDR3.

This chain uses TRBV12-3 or TRBV12-4 with TRBJ1-1; D call uncertain. Trimming removed 1 base at V and 5 bases at J, with 8 bases between. CDR3 length: 13 amino acids. For the CDR3, the DNA is TGTGCCAGCAGTTTAGATACTGTTACTGAAGCTTTCTTT. Residues: CASSLDTVTEAFF.

This clone was picked up one time. The gene calls are TRBV10-1 and TRBJ1-5, with 7 bases matching TRBD1. Germline CDR1 WNHNN, CDR2 SYGVQD (reference sequence). CDR3 length: 14 amino acids. The V gene end was trimmed by 6 bases and the J gene end by 4 bases; junction bases not matched to a gene: 6. The CDR3 spells CASRTGIRNQPQHF. The CDR3 bases are TGCGCCAGCAGGACAGGGATACGGAATCAGCCCCAGCATTTT.

This clone was seen a handful of times. The chain carries TRBV9 and TRBJ2-7; TRBD2 matches 9 bases. The germline gives CDR1 SGDLS, CDR2 YYNGEE. This CDR3 region has 16 residues. V lost 4 bases to trimming and J lost 3 bases; unmatched junction nucleotides: 11. CDR3 amino acids: CASSPPLVAGVYEQYF. CDR3 bases: TGTGCCAGCAGCCCGCCCCTTGTAGCGGGAGTCTACGAGCAGTACTTC.

This chain links TRBV30 with TRBJ1-5, with 9 bases identical to TRBD1. V was pared by 4 bases and J by 9 bases, with 13 bases of the junction left unmatched. The germline V gene has CDR1 GTSNPN and CDR2 SVGIG (reference sequence). This CDR3 region has 15 residues. CDR3 nucleotides: TGTGCCTGGAATCATAGGGACAGGGCTGACCGGCCCCAGCATTTT. Translated: CAWNHRDRADRPQHF.

The V gene is TRBV5-8, the J gene TRBJ1-2; D not certain. With 4 bases removed from V and 4 bases from J, the gap between germline ends came to 14 bases. The CDR3 consists of 14 residues. CDR1 and CDR2 from the germline V gene are SGHTS and YDEGEE. The CDR3 DNA is TGTGCCAGCAGCGCCGCTGGACGGAGCTATGGCTACACCTTC. It yields the protein CASSAAGRSYGYTF.